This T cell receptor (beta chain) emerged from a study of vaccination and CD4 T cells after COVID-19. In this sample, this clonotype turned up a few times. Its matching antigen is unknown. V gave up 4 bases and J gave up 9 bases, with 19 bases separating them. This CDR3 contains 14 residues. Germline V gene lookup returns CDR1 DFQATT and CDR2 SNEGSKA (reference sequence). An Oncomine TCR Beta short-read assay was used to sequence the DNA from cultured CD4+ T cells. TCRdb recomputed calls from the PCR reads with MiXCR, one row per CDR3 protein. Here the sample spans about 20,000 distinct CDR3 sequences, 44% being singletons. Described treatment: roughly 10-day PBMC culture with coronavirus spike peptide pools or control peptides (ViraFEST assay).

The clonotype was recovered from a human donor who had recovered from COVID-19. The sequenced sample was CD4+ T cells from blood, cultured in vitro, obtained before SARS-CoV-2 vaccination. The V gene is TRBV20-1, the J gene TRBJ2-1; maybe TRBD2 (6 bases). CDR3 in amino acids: CSATPLRGRSEQFF. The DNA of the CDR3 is TGCAGTGCTACGCCCTTGCGAGGGAGGAGTGAGCAGTTCTTC.